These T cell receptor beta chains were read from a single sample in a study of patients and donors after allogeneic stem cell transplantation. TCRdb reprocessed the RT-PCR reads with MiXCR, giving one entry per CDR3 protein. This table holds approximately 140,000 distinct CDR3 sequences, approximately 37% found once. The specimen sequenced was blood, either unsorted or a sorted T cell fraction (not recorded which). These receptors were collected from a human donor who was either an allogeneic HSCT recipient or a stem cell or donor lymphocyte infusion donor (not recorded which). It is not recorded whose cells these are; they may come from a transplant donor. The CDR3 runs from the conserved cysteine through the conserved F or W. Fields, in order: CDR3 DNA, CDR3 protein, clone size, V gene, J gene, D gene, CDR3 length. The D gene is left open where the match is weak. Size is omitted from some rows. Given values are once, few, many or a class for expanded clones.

DNA: TGTGCCAGCAGTGCCGGGACAGCGGTCAATCAGCCCCAGCATTTT
CDR3: CASSAGTAVNQPQHF
size: -
V: TRBV2
J: TRBJ1-5
D: TRBD1
length: 15

DNA: TGTGCCAGCAGTGAATGGGAGGACACTGAAGCTTTCTTT
CDR3: CASSEWEDTEAFF
size: few
V: TRBV25-1
J: TRBJ1-1
D: -
length: 13

DNA: TGTGCCATCAGTGAGGCCCGGACAGTCGACTATGGCTACACCTTC
CDR3: CAISEARTVDYGYTF
size: few
V: TRBV10-3
J: TRBJ1-2
D: -
length: 15

DNA: TGTGCCAGCGGGGGGGACTTCTACAATGAGCAGTTCTTC
CDR3: CASGGDFYNEQFF
size: -
V: TRBV6-2/TRBV6-3
J: TRBJ2-1
D: TRBD2
length: 13

DNA: TGTGCCACCGGAGATAGCAATCAGCCCCAGCATTTT
CDR3: CATGDSNQPQHF
size: many
V: TRBV24-1
J: TRBJ1-5
D: -
length: 12

DNA: TGCGCCAGCAGCTTGGCGGGGCTAACAGATACGCAGTATTTT
CDR3: CASSLAGLTDTQYF
size: -
V: TRBV5-1
J: TRBJ2-3
D: -
length: 14

DNA: TGTGCCAGCAGAATCCTGGGGGAGCTGTTTTTT
CDR3: CASRILGELFF
size: -
V: TRBV6-2/TRBV6-3
J: TRBJ2-2
D: -
length: 11

DNA: TGTGCCAGCAGCCCAATGGCGGCCTATAATTCACCCCTCCACTTT
CDR3: CASSPMAAYNSPLHF
size: -
V: TRBV3-1
J: TRBJ1-6
D: -
length: 15

DNA: TGCGCCAGCAGCCAAGAGGGGCAGGGTGGGAACACTGAAGCTTTCTTT
CDR3: CASSQEGQGGNTEAFF
size: -
V: TRBV4-1
J: TRBJ1-1
D: -
length: 16

DNA: TGTGCCAGCAGCTTCCGGAACCCTAACTATGGCTACACCTTC
CDR3: CASSFRNPNYGYTF
size: -
V: TRBV7-8
J: TRBJ1-2
D: -
length: 14

DNA: TGTGCCAGCAGCCCACGGGACAGAAAAGAGACCCAGTACTTC
CDR3: CASSPRDRKETQYF
size: few
V: TRBV6-5
J: TRBJ2-5
D: TRBD1
length: 14

DNA: TGTGCCAGCAGCTTAGGGACCAGGGCCGAAGCTTTCTTT
CDR3: CASSLGTRAEAFF
size: few
V: TRBV7-3
J: TRBJ1-1
D: -
length: 13

DNA: TGTGCCAGCAGCTTAATGGGGTTCTCCACAGATACGCAGTATTTT
CDR3: CASSLMGFSTDTQYF
size: -
V: TRBV7-2
J: TRBJ2-3
D: -
length: 15

DNA: TGCGCCAGCAGCTTGGGCACCTACGAGCAGTACTTC
CDR3: CASSLGTYEQYF
size: few
V: TRBV5-1
J: TRBJ2-7
D: -
length: 12

DNA: TGTGCCAGCAGCCACCCTAGACAGGGCACAGATACGCAGTATTTT
CDR3: CASSHPRQGTDTQYF
size: once
V: TRBV3-1
J: TRBJ2-3
D: -
length: 15

DNA: TGTGCCAGCAGCCAAGTCGTCGGGCAGCCCCAGCATTTT
CDR3: CASSQVVGQPQHF
size: -
V: TRBV3-1
J: TRBJ1-5
D: -
length: 13

DNA: TGTGCCAGCAGTGAAATAAGACTAGGGAACCAAGAGACCCAGTACTTC
CDR3: CASSEIRLGNQETQYF
size: -
V: TRBV6-1
J: TRBJ2-5
D: -
length: 16

DNA: TGTGCCAGCAGCGGAACGGGACTAGCGAACTACAATGAGCAGTTCTTC
CDR3: CASSGTGLANYNEQFF
size: -
V: TRBV7-9
J: TRBJ2-1
D: TRBD2
length: 16

DNA: TGCGCCAGCAGCTCCGGACTACGCACAGATACGCAGTATTTT
CDR3: CASSSGLRTDTQYF
size: -
V: TRBV5-1
J: TRBJ2-3
D: -
length: 14

DNA: TGCAGTGCTCCACAGGGGGACGAGCAGTACTTC
CDR3: CSAPQGDEQYF
size: -
V: TRBV20-1
J: TRBJ2-7
D: TRBD1
length: 11

DNA: TGTGCCAGCAGTGGCAGGGGACTGCAAGAGACCCAGTACTTC
CDR3: CASSGRGLQETQYF
size: -
V: TRBV6-1
J: TRBJ2-5
D: -
length: 14

DNA: TGTGCCAGCAGCGTAGCGAACGGGGGGAGGGCCGGGGAGCTGTTTTTT
CDR3: CASSVANGGRAGELFF
size: -
V: TRBV9
J: TRBJ2-2
D: TRBD2
length: 16

DNA: TGTGCCAGCAGTTGGTCGGGGGCGCACAATGAGCAGTTCTTC
CDR3: CASSWSGAHNEQFF
size: -
V: TRBV27
J: TRBJ2-1
D: -
length: 14

DNA: TGCGCCAGCAGCGCCACAAGTATCCGGCCCACTGAAGCTTTCTTT
CDR3: CASSATSIRPTEAFF
size: few
V: TRBV4-3
J: TRBJ1-1
D: -
length: 15

DNA: TGTGCCAGCAGCCAACCGGGACAGGGTAATGAAAAACTGTTTTTT
CDR3: CASSQPGQGNEKLFF
size: few
V: TRBV28
J: TRBJ1-4
D: TRBD1
length: 15

DNA: TGTGCCAGCAGCTTGACGGACAGGGGGCAGGGGACCCAGTACTTC
CDR3: CASSLTDRGQGTQYF
size: -
V: TRBV5-5
J: TRBJ2-5
D: TRBD1
length: 15

DNA: TGTGCCAGCAGCTTAGGGACAGGTGAGAATCAGCCCCAGCATTTT
CDR3: CASSLGTGENQPQHF
size: -
V: TRBV7-9
J: TRBJ1-5
D: TRBD1
length: 15

DNA: TGCGCCAGCAGCCAACCGGGACAGGGAAGAGATGGCTACACCTTC
CDR3: CASSQPGQGRDGYTF
size: -
V: TRBV4-3
J: TRBJ1-2
D: TRBD1
length: 15

DNA: TGTGCCAGCAGCCGGCGACAGGGGAGGAACACTGAAGCTTTCTTT
CDR3: CASSRRQGRNTEAFF
size: -
V: TRBV14
J: TRBJ1-1
D: TRBD1
length: 15

DNA: TGTGCCAGCAGCGCTACGTTACAGGGTCTAGGATCACCCCTCCACTTT
CDR3: CASSATLQGLGSPLHF
size: many
V: TRBV4-2
J: TRBJ1-6
D: -
length: 16

DNA: TGTGCCAGCAGCTTAGCGGAGGGGAGAGCTGGAAACACCATATATTTT
CDR3: CASSLAEGRAGNTIYF
size: -
V: TRBV7-6
J: TRBJ1-3
D: -
length: 16

DNA: TGTGCCAGCGGGCGACAGGGGGGAAATGAAAAACTGTTTTTT
CDR3: CASGRQGGNEKLFF
size: few
V: TRBV4-2
J: TRBJ1-4
D: TRBD1
length: 14

DNA: TGTGCCAGCAGCACAGGCGGGGCCCACTCTGGAAACACCATATATTTT
CDR3: CASSTGGAHSGNTIYF
size: few
V: TRBV7-9
J: TRBJ1-3
D: -
length: 16

DNA: TGTGCCAGCAGTGAACCAGCGGGGGGCCTAACCTACGAGCAGTACTTC
CDR3: CASSEPAGGLTYEQYF
size: -
V: TRBV25-1
J: TRBJ2-7
D: TRBD2
length: 16

DNA: TGTGCCAGCAGCCAAGGGGCAGGCTATAGCAATCAGCCCCAGCATTTT
CDR3: CASSQGAGYSNQPQHF
size: -
V: TRBV3-1
J: TRBJ1-5
D: -
length: 16

DNA: TGTGCCAGCAGTTACTCCCGGACGGCCCAGTACTTC
CDR3: CASSYSRTAQYF
size: -
V: TRBV6-5
J: TRBJ2-5
D: -
length: 12

DNA: TGTGCCAGCAGCCCGTCTATAGGGGCTTTTGGATCACCCCTCCACTTT
CDR3: CASSPSIGAFGSPLHF
size: -
V: TRBV7-9
J: TRBJ1-6
D: -
length: 16

DNA: TGTGCCAGCAGCGTAGAGGGGCAATATGAAAACACCATATATTTT
CDR3: CASSVEGQYENTIYF
size: -
V: TRBV9
J: TRBJ1-3
D: -
length: 15

DNA: TGTGCCAGCAGCTCGCGTTACGACAGAAGCAATCAGCCCCAGCATTTT
CDR3: CASSSRYDRSNQPQHF
size: few
V: TRBV7-8
J: TRBJ1-5
D: -
length: 16

DNA: TGTGCCAGCAGACTTGAGTACGGGGCAACTAATGAAAAACTGTTTTTT
CDR3: CASRLEYGATNEKLFF
size: -
V: TRBV27
J: TRBJ1-4
D: -
length: 16

DNA: TGCAGTGCTAGACTGGGTGAGAACTATGGCTACACCTTC
CDR3: CSARLGENYGYTF
size: -
V: TRBV20-1
J: TRBJ1-2
D: -
length: 13

DNA: TGCGCCAGCAGCTCAACAGGGTCGCTGAACACTGAAGCTTTCTTT
CDR3: CASSSTGSLNTEAFF
size: -
V: TRBV5-1
J: TRBJ1-1
D: -
length: 15

DNA: TGCAGTGCTAGCAGAGGCCAGAACACTGAAGCTTTCTTT
CDR3: CSASRGQNTEAFF
size: -
V: TRBV20-1
J: TRBJ1-1
D: -
length: 13

DNA: TGTGCCAGCAGTTACTTAACCACTGAAGCTTTCTTT
CDR3: CASSYLTTEAFF
size: -
V: TRBV6-2/TRBV6-3
J: TRBJ1-1
D: -
length: 12

DNA: TGTGCCAGCAGCTTCAACACCTACGGCTACACCTTC
CDR3: CASSFNTYGYTF
size: few
V: TRBV12-3/TRBV12-4
J: TRBJ1-2
D: -
length: 12

DNA: TGTGCCAGCAGTTTAGGCCCGGGATCACTGTTTTTT
CDR3: CASSLGPGSLFF
size: -
V: TRBV12-3/TRBV12-4
J: TRBJ1-4
D: -
length: 12

DNA: TGTGCCAGCAGTTTCCGGGTGAGGCCCCAGCATTTT
CDR3: CASSFRVRPQHF
size: few
V: TRBV28
J: TRBJ1-5
D: -
length: 12

DNA: TGTGCCAGCAGCTTGGAAGGGCGGACAGGGTACTTC
CDR3: CASSLEGRTGYF
size: -
V: TRBV5-6
J: TRBJ2-5
D: TRBD1
length: 12

DNA: TGTGCCAGCAGCTTCGACAGGGGGGGATTGAACACTGAAGCTTTCTTT
CDR3: CASSFDRGGLNTEAFF
size: -
V: TRBV7-2
J: TRBJ1-1
D: TRBD1
length: 16

DNA: TGTGCCAGCAGCCAAGCCCACCCGATAGACAGGAATGAGCAGTTCTTC
CDR3: CASSQAHPIDRNEQFF
size: few
V: TRBV3-1
J: TRBJ2-1
D: -
length: 16

DNA: TGTGCCAGCATCGCCCTCCGACAGAACACTGAAGCTTTCTTT
CDR3: CASIALRQNTEAFF
size: -
V: TRBV6-5
J: TRBJ1-1
D: -
length: 14